This TCR beta chain was identified during a study of T cells expressing NK-cell markers (dated by TCRdb to about 2020). Broadly, across the study: Fewer than ten donors provided sorted CD3+CD56+NKG2C+, CD3+CD56+NKG2C- and CD3+CD56-NKG2C+ T-cell subsets, whose TCR beta-chain repertoires were profiled. The eight sequenced donors were randomly selected healthy volunteers, three men and five women. Among the eight sequenced donors, only one was HCMV-seronegative, while the other seven were HCMV-seropositive. Illumina HiSeq 2000/2500, MiSeq or NextSeq was used to sequence libraries as 2 x 150 bp reads.

In regard to this clonotype: This receptor's antigen is unknown.

Broader findings and caveats from the paper: In 5 to 7 donors, the dominant CD3+CD56+NKG2C+ clonotypes were found to rank among the top 10 CD8+ clonotypes and to make up about 1.0-7.0% of CD8+ T cells. Those dominant clonotypes were again the most abundant among CD3+CD56-NKG2C+ cells in a handful of donors, at roughly 25-60.1%. Whether the expanded NKG2C-expressing T cell clones were specific for HCMV antigens was left unclear.

A commercial ELISA kit detecting HCMV-specific IgG in serum was used to determine HCMV serostatus. Ficoll density gradient centrifugation was used to isolate peripheral blood mononuclear cells from blood. Taken from cysteine to phenylalanine, the CDR3 has 13 residues. The DNA is unrecorded. CDR1 and CDR2 (SGHVS, FNYEAQ) derive from the germline V gene. Sequencer: Illumina HiSeq 2000. TCR beta cDNA libraries were made by 5'RACE template switching that added a universal primer site and unique molecular identifiers. cDNA synthesis was primed from the TCR beta constant segment, followed by two successive PCR amplification steps. The source study handled its data this way. MIGEC was used to demultiplex reads and group reads by UMI, and MiTCR was used to assemble and quantify clonotypes. To remove erroneous sequences, TCR cDNA sequences were retained only when supported by two or more reads. The tcR package was used for downstream repertoire analysis, and clonotypes were matched across fractions by CDR3 nucleotide sequence plus V segment. VDJmatch was used to annotate antigen specificity against VDJdb, with one amino acid substitution in CDR3 allowed. Following TCRdb reprocessing, every CDR3 protein sequence forms one entry, and DNA is not provided. TCRdb assigned the V and J calls; the authors' analysis was not used. The sample's table covers approximately 170,000 distinct CDR3 sequences. The ten largest clones add up to 20% to 25% of the sample.

The TCR sequence derives from a man aged 18-75 years in good health. In this chain, TRBV7-6 is recombined with TRBJ2-7; TCRdb returns TRBD1, unconfirmable since there is no DNA. The sequencing input was blood T cells: a sorted CD56 or NKG2C T cell subset, CD4+ or CD8+ T cells, or bulk PBMC T cells (not recorded which). The CDR3: CASSPNAGYEQYF. The variable domain in full, with residues beyond the CDR3 obtained from the reference TRBV7-6 and TRBJ2-7 genes, is GAGVSQSPRYKVTKRGQDVALRCDPISGHVSLYWYRQALGQGPEFLTYFNYEAQQDKSGLPNDRFSAERPEGSISTLTIQRTEQRDSAMYRCASSPNAGYEQYFGPGTRLTVT.